This T cell receptor beta chain was recorded in a study of T cells expressing NK-cell markers. Study details: Eight donors were sequenced, of whom seven were HCMV-seropositive, while the remaining one was HCMV-seronegative. Notes on the study in general: Roughly six donors carried dominant NKG2C+ clonotypes that made up about 1.0-7.0% of their CD8+ T cells. Once again these clonotypes came out on top in the CD3+CD56-NKG2C+ fraction of a few donors.

Of note for this clonotype: The antigen is not known.

TCRdb reanalyzed the 5' RACE reads and collapses them to one entry per CDR3 protein, without DNA. Here the sample table reports 200,000 to 300,000 distinct CDR3 sequences. The germline V gene has CDR1 SGDLS and CDR2 YYNGEE. The CDR3 has 15 residues. The genes are TRBV9 and TRBJ2-3; without DNA, the TCRdb call of TRBD1 cannot be checked. This TCR was recovered from a man between 18 and 29 years old in good health. The sequenced sample consisted of blood T cells: a sorted CD56 or NKG2C T cell subset, CD4+ or CD8+ T cells, or bulk PBMC T cells (not recorded which). The CDR3 reads CASSQRGALTDTQYF.